This is a list of T cell receptor beta chains from one sample in a study of blood T cell repertoires in COVID-19. Profiling relied on immunoSEQ multiplex PCR, and the TCRdb table lists in-frame clones only, not all of them. The sample records 200,000 to 300,000 clones, about 87% being singletons. The sequencing input was peripheral blood. The receptors originated from a man aged 55 to 69 who had recovered from COVID-19. Both conserved end residues are part of each CDR3. A D gene is named only where the DNA matches it firmly. Rows give clone size only sometimes, using once, few, many, or a class for an expanded clone.

cdr3_aa	cdr3_nt	cdr3_length	clone_size	j_call	v_call	d_call
CASSPSSRNTEAFF	TGTGCCAGCTCACCATCTTCGAGGAACACTGAAGCTTTCTTT	14	NA	TRBJ1-1	TRBV18	NA
CASSPQGADTEAFF	TGTGCCAGCTCACCACAGGGGGCGGACACTGAAGCTTTCTTT	14	many	TRBJ1-1	TRBV18	TRBD1
CASSQDRSGNTIYF	TGTGCCAGCAGCCAGGATCGCTCTGGAAACACCATATATTTT	14	NA	TRBJ1-3	TRBV5-8	NA
CASSERGQFLDTGELFF	TGCGCCAGCAGTGAGAGGGGGCAATTCTTGGACACCGGGGAGCTGTTTTTT	17	NA	TRBJ2-2	TRBV10-1	TRBD1
CASSVPRGNYNEQFF	TGTGCCAGCAGCGTCCCGCGGGGGAATTACAATGAGCAGTTCTTC	15	NA	TRBJ2-1	TRBV5-4	TRBD2
CASRGVPNEKLFF	TGTGCCAGCAGGGGAGTACCTAATGAAAAACTGTTTTTT	13	few	TRBJ1-4	TRBV12-3/TRBV12-4	NA
CASRLAGQLSYEQYF	TGTGCAAGTCGCTTAGCTGGACAGCTCTCCTACGAGCAGTACTTC	15	NA	TRBJ2-7	TRBV12-2	NA
CASSSVGANSPLHF	TGTGCCAGCAGCTCAGTGGGCGCAAATTCACCCCTCCACTTT	14	NA	TRBJ1-6	TRBV7-9	NA
CASSTRGTGRRTEAFF	TGTGCCAGCAGTACCCGTGGGACAGGGAGGCGGACTGAAGCTTTCTTT	16	NA	TRBJ1-1	TRBV5-6	TRBD1
CASSSTPHTGAYGYTF	TGTGCCAGCAGCTCAACCCCCCATACAGGAGCCTATGGCTACACCTTC	16	NA	TRBJ1-2	TRBV11-2	NA
CAISGSGTGTQPQHF	TGTGCCATCAGTGGTTCCGGGACAGGGACTCAGCCCCAGCATTTT	15	NA	TRBJ1-5	TRBV10-3	TRBD1
CASSGRTGLNTGELFF	TGTGCCAGCAGCGGACGGACAGGGCTGAACACCGGGGAGCTGTTTTTT	16	NA	TRBJ2-2	TRBV11-3	TRBD1
CASSPLQTGGSYEQYF	TGTGCCAGCTCACCATTACAAACAGGGGGTTCCTACGAGCAGTACTTC	16	NA	TRBJ2-7	TRBV18	TRBD1
CASSLGASGYTYEQYF	TGTGCCAGCAGCTTAGGGGCTAGCGGGTATACCTACGAGCAGTACTTC	16	NA	TRBJ2-7	TRBV7-2	TRBD2
CASSSLGASGGPYEQYF	TGTGCCAGCAGCTCCCTAGGCGCCAGCGGGGGACCCTACGAGCAGTACTTC	17	NA	TRBJ2-7	TRBV7-2	TRBD2
CASSQVGGKQPQHF	TGTGCCAGCAGCCAAGTCGGGGGAAAGCAGCCCCAGCATTTT	14	NA	TRBJ1-5	TRBV4-2	NA
CASSQSYEQYF	TGTGCCAGCAGCCAGAGCTACGAGCAGTACTTC	11	once	TRBJ2-7	TRBV3-1/TRBV3-2	NA
CASSWTGSPLHF	TGTGCCAGCAGCTGGACAGGTTCACCCCTCCACTTT	12	NA	TRBJ1-6	TRBV5-6	TRBD1
CASSTSGGTGELFF	TGTGCCAGCTCAACTAGCGGGGGAACCGGGGAGCTGTTTTTT	14	NA	TRBJ2-2	TRBV18	TRBD2
CASSLAGTGGNTEAFF	TGTGCCAGCAGCTTAGCGGGGACAGGGGGGAACACTGAAGCTTTCTTT	16	NA	TRBJ1-1	TRBV7-9	TRBD1
CASSPPMTSGGSETQYF	TGTGCCAGCTCACCACCCATGACTAGCGGGGGCTCCGAGACCCAGTACTTC	17	NA	TRBJ2-5	TRBV18	TRBD2
CASSHYATGQETQYF	TGTGCCAGCAGCCATTACGCGACAGGACAAGAGACCCAGTACTTC	15	NA	TRBJ2-5	TRBV7-9	NA
CASSPRTSTLGNTEAFF	TGTGCCAGCAGTCCTAGGACATCAACCTTGGGGAACACTGAAGCTTTCTTT	17	NA	TRBJ1-1	TRBV6-6	NA
CASSSRRLAGGNTGELFF	TGTGCCAGCAGCTCCCGTCGGCTAGCGGGGGGAAACACCGGGGAGCTGTTTTTT	18	NA	TRBJ2-2	TRBV7-2	TRBD2
CASRGRDSRFGTDTQYF	TGTGCCAGCAGGGGGCGGGACTCCCGTTTCGGCACAGATACGCAGTATTTT	17	NA	TRBJ2-3	TRBV9	NA
CASGANYGGYTF	TGTGCCAGTGGGGCTAACTATGGCGGCTACACCTTC	12	NA	TRBJ1-2	TRBV19	NA
CASSLGDSWFDTQYF	TGTGCCAGCAGCTTGGGGGACAGTTGGTTTGATACGCAGTATTTT	15	NA	TRBJ2-3	TRBV7-2	TRBD1
CASRRDNVFSPLHF	TGTGCCAGCAGACGGGACAACGTCTTTTCACCCCTCCACTTT	14	NA	TRBJ1-6	TRBV6-5	NA